Listed below are T cell receptor beta chains from one sample, sequenced in a study of CD8 T cells in Susac syndrome. TCRdb itself ran the immunoSEQ multiplex PCR reads through MiXCR, one entry per CDR3 protein. The sample includes tens of thousands of distinct CDR3 sequences, around 94% of them seen just once. The source material was CD8+ T cells from PBMCs. The receptors were gathered from a human donor in good health. Both conserved end residues are part of each CDR3. The D gene is left open where the match is weak. A row's size may be missing; if present it is once, few, many or a size class.

clone size | D gene | J gene | V gene | CDR3 DNA | CDR3 protein
. | . | TRBJ1-4 | TRBV12-3/TRBV12-4 | TGTGCCAGCAGGGGTCGATTTGCAACTAATGAAAAACTGTTTTTT | CASRGRFATNEKLFF
. | . | TRBJ1-2 | TRBV11-2 | TGTGCCAGCAGCTCTCCGGAGATGACGGCTAACTATGGCTACACCTTC | CASSSPEMTANYGYTF
. | . | TRBJ2-5 | TRBV12-3/TRBV12-4 | TGTGCCAGCAGTTTAAATCTAGCCGGGGAGACCCAGTACTTC | CASSLNLAGETQYF
. | . | TRBJ1-4 | TRBV7-9 | TGTGCCAGCAGCTCCACAGGGTATGAAAAACTGTTTTTT | CASSSTGYEKLFF
. | TRBD1 | TRBJ1-2 | TRBV29-1 | TGCAGCGACGGGGACAGGGGAGTCTATGGCTACACCTTC | CSDGDRGVYGYTF
. | TRBD1 | TRBJ1-1 | TRBV2 | TGTGCCAGCGGGACAGGGGCGAGGACTGAAGCTTTCTTT | CASGTGARTEAFF
. | . | TRBJ2-7 | TRBV14 | TGTGCCAGCAGCCATGATAAGACGCGACAGTACTTC | CASSHDKTRQYF
. | . | TRBJ1-5 | TRBV19 | TGTGCCAGTAGCACCCGGGACCGTTATAGCAATCAGCCCCAGCATTTT | CASSTRDRYSNQPQHF
. | . | TRBJ2-3 | TRBV12-3/TRBV12-4 | TGTGCCAGCAGTTTAGATCACATGGGGACGCAGTATTTT | CASSLDHMGTQYF
. | . | TRBJ2-5 | TRBV25-1 | TGTGCCAGCAGTGAAGGACTCTGGGGGGAGACCCAGTACTTC | CASSEGLWGETQYF
. | TRBD1 | TRBJ2-1 | TRBV27 | TGTGCCAGCAGCACAGGGGGCAATGAGCAGTTCTTC | CASSTGGNEQFF
. | . | TRBJ1-2 | TRBV27 | TGTGCCAGCAGTTTAAAAGGTCATGGCTACACCTTC | CASSLKGHGYTF
few | . | TRBJ1-1 | TRBV27 | TGTGCCAGCAGTTTACGGATGAACACTGAAGCTTTCTTT | CASSLRMNTEAFF
. | . | TRBJ2-5 | TRBV25-1 | TGTGCCAGCGGGGGGCGGTTCGAGACCCAGTACTTC | CASGGRFETQYF
. | . | TRBJ1-1 | TRBV15 | TGTGCCACCAGCAGAGCCTCAGTGGTAACTGAAGCTTTCTTT | CATSRASVVTEAFF